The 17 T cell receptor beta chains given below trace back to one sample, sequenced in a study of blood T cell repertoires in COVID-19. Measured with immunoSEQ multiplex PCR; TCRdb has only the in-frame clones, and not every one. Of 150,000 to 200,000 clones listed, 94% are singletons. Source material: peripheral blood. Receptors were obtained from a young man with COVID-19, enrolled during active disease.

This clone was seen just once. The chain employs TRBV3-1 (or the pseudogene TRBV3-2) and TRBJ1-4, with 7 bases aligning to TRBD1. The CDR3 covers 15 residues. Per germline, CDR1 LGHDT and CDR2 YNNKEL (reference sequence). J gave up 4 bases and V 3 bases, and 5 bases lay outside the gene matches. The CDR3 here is CASSQGDSHNEKLFF. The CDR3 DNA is TGTGCCAGCAGCCAGGGGGACAGTCATAATGAAAAACTGTTTTTT.

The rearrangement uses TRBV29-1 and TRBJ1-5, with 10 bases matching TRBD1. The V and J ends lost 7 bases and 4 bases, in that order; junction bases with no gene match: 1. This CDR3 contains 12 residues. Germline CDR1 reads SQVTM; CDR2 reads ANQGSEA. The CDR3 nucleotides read TGCAGCGCGGGACAGGGGAATCAGCCCCAGCATTTT. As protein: CSAGQGNQPQHF.

CDR3 DNA sequence: TGTGCCAGCAGCTTTACTGAGAAGAGCTCACCCCTCCACTTT. Residues: CASSFTEKSSPLHF. The chain combines TRBV14 with TRBJ1-6, with unresolved D. Germline assignment: CDR1 SGHDN and CDR2 FVKESK. V dropped 5 bases and J dropped 10 bases, with 15 bases sitting between them. This CDR3 spans 14 amino acids. Complete variable domain (other parts from reference TRBV14 and TRBJ1-6): EAGVTQFPSHSVIEKGQTVTLRCDPISGHDNLYWYRRVMGKEIKFLLHFVKESKQDESGMPNNRFLAERTGGTYSTLKVQPAELEDSGVYFCASSFTEKSSPLHFGNGTRLTVT.

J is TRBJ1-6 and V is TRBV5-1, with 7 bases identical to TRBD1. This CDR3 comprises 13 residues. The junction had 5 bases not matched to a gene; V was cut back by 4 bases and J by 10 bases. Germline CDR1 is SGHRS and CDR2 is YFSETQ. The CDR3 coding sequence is TGCGCCAGCAGCCCGGGACAGACATCACCCCTCCACTTT. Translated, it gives CASSPGQTSPLHF.

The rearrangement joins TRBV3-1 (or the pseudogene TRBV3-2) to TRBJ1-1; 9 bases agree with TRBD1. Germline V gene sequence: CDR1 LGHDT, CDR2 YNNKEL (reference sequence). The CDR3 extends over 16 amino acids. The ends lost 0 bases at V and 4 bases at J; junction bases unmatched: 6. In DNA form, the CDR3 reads TGTGCCAGCAGCCAAGATGGGACAGGGAGCCCCACTGAAGCTTTCTTT. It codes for CASSQDGTGSPTEAFF.

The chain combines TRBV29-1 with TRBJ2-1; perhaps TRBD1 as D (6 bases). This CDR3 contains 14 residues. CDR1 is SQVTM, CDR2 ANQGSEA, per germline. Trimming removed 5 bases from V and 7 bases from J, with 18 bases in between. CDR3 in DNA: TGCAGCGTTAGAGGACAGCTAGGCGGGAATGAGCAGTTCTTC. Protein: CSVRGQLGGNEQFF.

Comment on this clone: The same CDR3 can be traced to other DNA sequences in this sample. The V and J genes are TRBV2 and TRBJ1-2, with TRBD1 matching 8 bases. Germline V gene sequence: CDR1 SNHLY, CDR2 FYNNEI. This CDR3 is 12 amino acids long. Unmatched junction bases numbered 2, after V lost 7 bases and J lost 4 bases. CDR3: CASTGGGYGYTF. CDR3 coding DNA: TGTGCCAGCACAGGGGGCGGCTATGGCTACACCTTC.

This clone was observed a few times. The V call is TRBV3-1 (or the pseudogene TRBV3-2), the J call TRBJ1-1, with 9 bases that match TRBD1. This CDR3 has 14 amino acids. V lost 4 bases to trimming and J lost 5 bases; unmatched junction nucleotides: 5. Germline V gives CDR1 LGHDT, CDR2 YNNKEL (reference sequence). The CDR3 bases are TGTGCCAGCAGCCCCCGGGACAGGGAGACTGAAGCTTTCTTT. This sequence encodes CASSPRDRETEAFF.

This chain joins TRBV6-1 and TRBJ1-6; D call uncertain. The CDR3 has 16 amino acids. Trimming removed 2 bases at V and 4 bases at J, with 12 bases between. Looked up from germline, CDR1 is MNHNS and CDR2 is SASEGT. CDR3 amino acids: CASSELTGAYNSPLHF. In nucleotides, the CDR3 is TGTGCCAGCAGTGAATTGACGGGTGCTTATAATTCACCCCTCCACTTT.

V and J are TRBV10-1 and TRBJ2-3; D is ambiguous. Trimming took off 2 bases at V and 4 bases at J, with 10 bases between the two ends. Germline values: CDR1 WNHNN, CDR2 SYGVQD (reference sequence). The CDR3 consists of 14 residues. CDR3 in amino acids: CASSEGLVADTQYF. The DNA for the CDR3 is TGCGCCAGCAGTGAGGGCCTAGTAGCAGATACGCAGTATTTT.

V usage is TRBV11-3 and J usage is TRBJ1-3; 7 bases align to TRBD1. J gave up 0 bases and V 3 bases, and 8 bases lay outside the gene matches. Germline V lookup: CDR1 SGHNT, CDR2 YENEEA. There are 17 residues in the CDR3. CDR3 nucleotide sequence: TGTGCCAGCAGCTTGGGCGGAGGGGGCTCCTCTGGAAACACCATATATTTT. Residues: CASSLGGGGSSGNTIYF.

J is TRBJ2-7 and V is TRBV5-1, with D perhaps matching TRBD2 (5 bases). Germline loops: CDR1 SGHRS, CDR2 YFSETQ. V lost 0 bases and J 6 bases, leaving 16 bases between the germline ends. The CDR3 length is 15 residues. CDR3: CASSLEGLASREQYF. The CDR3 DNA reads TGCGCCAGCAGCTTGGAAGGCCTAGCCTCCCGCGAGCAGTACTTC.

The CDR3 nucleotides are TGTGCCAGCAGCTCCCTAACGGGGGGAAATTCCAACGAGCAGTACTTC. Amino acid sequence: CASSSLTGGNSNEQYF. This rearrangement joins TRBV7-9 to TRBJ2-7; 7 nucleotides agree with TRBD2. The V and J ends lost 4 bases and 5 bases, in that order; junction bases with no gene match: 14. Germline V gene data show CDR1 as SEHNR and CDR2 as FQNEAQ (reference sequence). The CDR3 covers 16 residues.

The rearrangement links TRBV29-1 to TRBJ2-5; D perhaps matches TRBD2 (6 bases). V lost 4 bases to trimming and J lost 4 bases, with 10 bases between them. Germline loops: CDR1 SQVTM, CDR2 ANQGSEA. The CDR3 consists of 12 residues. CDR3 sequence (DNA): TGCAGCGTTGGGAGGGAAGGAGAGACCCAGTACTTC. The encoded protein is CSVGREGETQYF.

The CDR3 DNA reads as TGCGCCAGCAGCCGCTCCCCCGGCGAGCAGTACTTC. Translating it yields CASSRSPGEQYF. This chain links TRBV5-1 with TRBJ2-7; D unresolved. The V end lost 4 bases, the J end lost 6 bases, and 11 bases lay between the germline ends. This CDR3 has 12 amino acids. Germline CDR1 reads SGHRS; CDR2 reads YFSETQ.

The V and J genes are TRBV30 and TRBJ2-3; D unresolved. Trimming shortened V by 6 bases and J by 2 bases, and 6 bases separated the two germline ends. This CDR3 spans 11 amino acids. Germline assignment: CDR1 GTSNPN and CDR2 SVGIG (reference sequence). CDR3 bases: TGTGCCTGTCAACACACAGATACGCAGTATTTT. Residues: CACQHTDTQYF.

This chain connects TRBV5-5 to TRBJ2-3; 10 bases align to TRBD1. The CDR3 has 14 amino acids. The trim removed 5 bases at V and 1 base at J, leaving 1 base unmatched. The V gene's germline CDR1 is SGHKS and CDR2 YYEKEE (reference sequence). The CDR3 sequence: CASSGTGGTDTQYF. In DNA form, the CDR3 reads TGTGCCAGCAGTGGGACAGGGGGCACAGATACGCAGTATTTT.